This entry concerns a single T cell receptor beta chain. The table came from immunoSEQ multiplex PCR; TCRdb's copy has only in-frame clones and leaves some out. The repertoire has 450,000 or so clones, 70% to 90% of them found once; the top ten carry approximately 0.92%. Per germline, CDR1 LGHNA and CDR2 YNFKEQ. The V gene end was trimmed by 1 base and the J gene end by 10 bases; junction bases not matched to a gene: 10. The CDR3 loop spans 15 amino acids. This specimen belongs to a study of blood T cell repertoires in COVID-19. The chain uses TRBV4-2 and TRBJ1-1; TRBD1 aligns across 9 bases. The receptor comes from a man aged 18 to 35 with COVID-19, enrolled during active disease. Sequenced input: peripheral blood. CDR3 amino acids: CASSQGPDRGRRAFF. The DNA of the CDR3 is TGTGCCAGCAGCCAAGGTCCTGACAGGGGGAGACGAGCTTTCTTT.